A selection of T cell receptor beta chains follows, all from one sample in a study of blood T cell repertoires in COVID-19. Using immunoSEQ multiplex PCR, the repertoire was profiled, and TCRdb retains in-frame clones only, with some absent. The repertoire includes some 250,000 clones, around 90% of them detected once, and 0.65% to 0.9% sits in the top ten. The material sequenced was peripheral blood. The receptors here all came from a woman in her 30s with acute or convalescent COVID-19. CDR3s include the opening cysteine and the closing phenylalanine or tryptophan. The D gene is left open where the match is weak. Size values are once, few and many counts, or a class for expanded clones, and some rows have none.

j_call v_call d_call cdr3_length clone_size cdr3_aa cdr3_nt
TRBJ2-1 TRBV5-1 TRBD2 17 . CASSLETSGGLLDEQFF TGCGCCAGCAGCTTGGAGACTAGCGGGGGATTGTTGGATGAGCAGTTCTTC
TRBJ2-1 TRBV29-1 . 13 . CSVAWPPSSEQFF TGCAGCGTTGCGTGGCCTCCCTCATCTGAGCAGTTCTTC
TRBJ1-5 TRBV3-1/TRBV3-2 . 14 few CASSQEEGSQPQHF TGTGCCAGCAGCCAAGAGGAGGGTTCGCAGCCCCAGCATTTT
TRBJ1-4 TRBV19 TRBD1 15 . CASSPVDREGEKLFF TGTGCCAGTAGTCCGGTGGACAGGGAGGGTGAAAAACTGTTTTTT
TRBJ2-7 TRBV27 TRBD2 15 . CASSFEGSGSYEQYF TGTGCCAGCAGTTTTGAAGGTAGCGGGAGCTACGAGCAGTACTTC
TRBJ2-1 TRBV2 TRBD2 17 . CASSESSGGSFYNEQFF TGTGCCAGCAGTGAAAGCAGCGGCGGGAGTTTCTACAATGAGCAGTTCTTC
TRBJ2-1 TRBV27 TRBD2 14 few CASSLLAGEGEQFF TGTGCCAGCAGTTTATTAGCGGGAGAGGGGGAGCAGTTCTTC
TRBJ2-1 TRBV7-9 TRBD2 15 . CASSNSSGPYNEQFF TGTGCCAGCAGTAACTCTAGCGGACCCTACAATGAGCAGTTCTTC
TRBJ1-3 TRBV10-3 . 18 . CAISESTIGLYSGNTIYF TGTGCCATCAGTGAGTCGACAATAGGCTTATACTCTGGAAACACCATATATTTT
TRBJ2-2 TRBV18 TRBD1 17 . CASSPRQGALGTGELFF TGTGCCAGCTCACCGCGACAGGGGGCTCTGGGTACCGGGGAGCTGTTTTTT
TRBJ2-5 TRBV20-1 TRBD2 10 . CSAGRETQYF TGCAGTGCCGGGAGGGAGACCCAGTACTTC
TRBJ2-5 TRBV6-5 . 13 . CASSPTGPQTQYF TGTGCCAGCAGCCCAACAGGTCCCCAGACCCAGTACTTC
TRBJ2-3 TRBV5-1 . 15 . CASSPSDGSRGTQYF TGCGCCAGCAGCCCCTCGGACGGTTCTCGGGGGACGCAGTATTTT
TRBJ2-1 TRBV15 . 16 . CATSTRHPGTYNEQFF TGTGCCACCAGCACGCGTCATCCGGGGACCTACAATGAGCAGTTCTTC
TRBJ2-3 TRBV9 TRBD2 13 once CASSEGGADTQYF TGTGCCAGCAGCGAGGGAGGGGCGGATACGCAGTATTTT
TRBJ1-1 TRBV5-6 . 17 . CASSLARPQGWLSEAFF TGTGCCAGCAGCTTGGCCCGACCACAGGGATGGTTATCTGAAGCTTTCTTT
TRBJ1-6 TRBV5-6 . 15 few CASSLAQGEYSPLHF TGTGCCAGCAGCTTGGCACAAGGAGAGTATTCACCCCTCCACTTT
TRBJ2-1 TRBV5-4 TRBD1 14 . CASRPDRGLNEQFF TGTGCCAGCAGACCGGACAGGGGGCTGAATGAGCAGTTCTTC
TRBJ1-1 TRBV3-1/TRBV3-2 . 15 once CASSQEDTFNTEAFF TGTGCCAGCAGCCAAGAGGACACCTTTAACACTGAAGCTTTCTTT
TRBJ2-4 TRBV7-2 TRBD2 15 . CASRPTGGGKNIQYF TGTGCCAGCAGGCCTACGGGAGGGGGCAAAAACATTCAGTACTTC
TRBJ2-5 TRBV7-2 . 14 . CASSTSRGRQTQYF TGTGCCAGCAGCACGAGTCGCGGGCGGCAGACCCAGTACTTC
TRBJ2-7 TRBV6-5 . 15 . CASQEGGGSSYEQYF TGTGCCAGCCAAGAGGGGGGCGGGAGCTCCTACGAGCAGTACTTC
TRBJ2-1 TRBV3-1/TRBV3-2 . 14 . CASSLSGGYNEQFF TGTGCCAGCAGCTTATCGGGTGGGTACAATGAGCAGTTCTTC
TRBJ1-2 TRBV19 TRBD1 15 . CASSPGTAPSYGYTF TGTGCCAGTAGTCCCGGGACAGCCCCATCCTATGGCTACACCTTC
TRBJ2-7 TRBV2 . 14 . CASNERASSYEQYF TGTGCCAGCAATGAGCGGGCCTCCTCCTACGAGCAGTACTTC
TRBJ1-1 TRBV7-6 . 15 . CASSLGTKMNTEAFF TGTGCCAGCAGCTTAGGAACTAAAATGAACACTGAAGCTTTCTTT
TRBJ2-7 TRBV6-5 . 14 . CASSYSGQFYEQYF TGTGCCAGCAGTTACTCGGGCCAGTTCTACGAGCAGTACTTC
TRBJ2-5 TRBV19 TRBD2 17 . CASANSGLAGEVETQYF TGTGCCAGTGCCAATTCCGGACTAGCGGGAGAGGTAGAGACCCAGTACTTC
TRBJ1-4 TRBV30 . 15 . CAWSARTFPGEKLFF TGTGCCTGGAGCGCAAGGACCTTCCCGGGGGAAAAACTGTTTTTT